The clone carrying this TCR beta chain was seen repeatedly, ten times or more. As for time point: newly diagnosed GD, antithyroid drugs for less than 3 months. RNA extracted from PBMCs served as the sequencing template. The sample comes from a study of regulatory T cells in long-lasting Graves disease. In building TCR beta libraries, iRepertoire HTBI primers were used together with Arm-PCR of CDR3 regions. TCRdb reprocessed the multiplex PCR reads with MiXCR, giving one entry per CDR3 protein. The data hold 250,000 to 300,000 distinct CDR3 sequences, with 15% to 20% observed a single time. The CDR3 is 15 residues long. CDR1 and CDR2 (germline): MNHNS, SASEGT. V trimming: 4 bases; J trimming: 3 bases; junction bases outside the gene matches: 2. These data were likewise used in another study, on T cells in Graves' hyperthyroidism and ophthalmopathy.

This rearrangement joins TRBV6-1 to TRBJ2-2, with 10 nucleotides matching TRBD1. Sequencing used peripheral blood mononuclear cells (PBMCs), obtained at new diagnosis, from a patient treated with antithyroid drugs. The sequence was collected from a woman aged 25 to 45 with Graves disease. The CDR3, as DNA: TGTGCCAGCAGTGTCGGGACAGGGGACACCGGGGAGCTGTTTTTT. This codes for CASSVGTGDTGELFF.